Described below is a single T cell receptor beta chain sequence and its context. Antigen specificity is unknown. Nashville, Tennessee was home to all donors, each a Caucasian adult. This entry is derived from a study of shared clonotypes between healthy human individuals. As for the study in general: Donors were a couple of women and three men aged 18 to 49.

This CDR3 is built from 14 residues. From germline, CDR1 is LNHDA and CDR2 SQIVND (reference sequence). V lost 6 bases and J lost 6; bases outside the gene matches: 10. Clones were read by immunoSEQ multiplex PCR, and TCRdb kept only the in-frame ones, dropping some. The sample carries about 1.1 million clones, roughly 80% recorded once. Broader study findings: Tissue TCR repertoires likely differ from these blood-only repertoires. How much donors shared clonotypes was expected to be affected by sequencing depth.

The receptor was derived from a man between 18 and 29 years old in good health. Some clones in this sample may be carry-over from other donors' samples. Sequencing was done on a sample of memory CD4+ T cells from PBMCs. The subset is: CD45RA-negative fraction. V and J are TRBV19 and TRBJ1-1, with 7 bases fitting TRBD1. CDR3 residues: CASRKQGSLSEAFF. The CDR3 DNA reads TGTGCCAGTAGAAAACAGGGGTCTTTGTCTGAAGCTTTCTTT. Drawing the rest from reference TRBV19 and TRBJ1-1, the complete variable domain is DGGITQSPKYLFRKEGQNVTLSCEQNLNHDAMYWYRQDPGQGLRLIYYSQIVNDFQKGDIAEGYSVSREKKESFPLTVTSAQKNPTAFYLCASRKQGSLSEAFFGQGTRLTVV.